The clone carrying this TCR beta chain is a singleton in its sample. These data originate in a study of blood T cell repertoires in COVID-19. Across the whole study: COVID-19 samples collected from the United States, Italy and Spain covered acute and convalescent phases. PBMCs, B-cell-depleted T cells, or T cells provided the cDNA or gDNA that made up the material.

Deletions cut 4 bases from V and 7 bases from J, with 20 bases between. CDR1 is GTSNPN, CDR2 SVGIG, per germline (reference sequence). The CDR3 covers 15 residues. Clones were read by immunoSEQ multiplex PCR, and TCRdb kept only the in-frame ones, dropping some. Seen here are tens of thousands of clones, roughly 75% observed once, and the top ten hold roughly 13%. This clonotype was obtained from a man in his 60s with active COVID-19. The gene calls are TRBV30 and TRBJ2-1; D is possibly TRBD1 (6 bases). The material sequenced was peripheral blood. In DNA, the CDR3 is TGTGCCTGGACATCAGGCAGGGGCTCTTTAAATGAGCAGTTCTTC. It translates to CAWTSGRGSLNEQFF.